This record looks at one TCR beta chain sequence and its context. The target antigen is unknown. The data stem from a study of shared clonotypes between healthy human individuals. The CDR3 is made up of 14 amino acids. Trimming at V came to 5 bases and at J to 6 bases, leaving 7 bases not matched to a gene. The germline V gene encodes CDR1 SEHNR and CDR2 FQNEAQ (reference sequence). It was across several immunoSEQ plates that each subset's genomic DNA was evenly split. Authors' processing steps: From ImmunoSEQ came sequences covering only the junction and carrying no quality scores, so filtering differed. Libraries were prepared by immunoSEQ multiplex PCR; TCRdb keeps only in-frame clonotypes and omits some of them. For V, J and clone size, that table is used; D and trimming come from the DNA. The table includes hundreds of thousands of clones, roughly 73% detected once. Findings and limits, study-wide: Exclusively blood specimens were collected; tissue repertoires likely differ. For naive CD4 cells, approximately 5% of clonotypes were shared across a few donors.

The chain is built from TRBV7-9 and TRBJ2-3, with 8 bases identical to TRBD2. This TCR was recovered from a woman aged 30 to 39 in good health. Sequencing was carried out using memory CD4+ T cells sorted from blood. Subset: CD45RA-negative fraction. CDR3 sequence: CASSPGTRFDTQYF. For the CDR3, the DNA is TGTGCCAGCAGCCCCGGGACTAGGTTTGATACGCAGTATTTT. Combining the CDR3 with reference TRBV7-9 and TRBJ2-3 gives the whole variable domain DTGVSQNPRHKITKRGQNVTFRCDPISEHNRLYWYRQTLGQGPEFLTYFQNEAQLEKSRLLSDRFSAERPKGSFSTLEIQRTEQGDSAMYLCASSPGTRFDTQYFGPGTRLTVL.